This TCR beta chain was identified in a study of vaccination effects on CD4 cells after COVID-19. Findings and caveats of the study: Healthy vaccinees' vaccine-induced clones included only 1 of 255 cross-reacting with common cold coronaviruses.

After expansion with viral peptide pools in the ViraFEST assay, antigen-specific CD4+ T cells were sequenced. Culturing for more than 9 days preceded CD4+ T cell isolation. Each person got two doses of an mRNA SARS-CoV-2 vaccine, BNT162b2 or mRNA-1273. Both day 3 and day 7 saw half the medium replaced with IL-2 medium. Measured with immunoSEQ multiplex PCR; TCRdb has only the in-frame clones, and not every one. The sample includes about 27,000 clones, under 90% seen only once; the top ten take about 1.5%. J lost 4 bases, V lost 4 bases, and 10 bases had no gene match. The CDR3 runs 17 residues. Germline values: CDR1 LGHDT, CDR2 YNNKEL (reference sequence). A word on this clone: As yet, its antigen is unknown.

The sample consisted of CD4+ T cells from PBMCs cultured with HCoV-NL63 spike peptides, taken after COVID-19 vaccination. The J gene is TRBJ1-3, the V gene TRBV3-1 (or the pseudogene TRBV3-2); 10 positions agree with TRBD1. The receptor's source is a human donor who received a COVID-19 vaccine. Some clones in this sample may be carry-over from other donors' samples. The CDR3 coding sequence is TGTGCCAGCAGCCTGGGCGTGACAGGGGGCGCGGGAAACACCATATATTTT. This translates into CASSLGVTGGAGNTIYF.